This T cell receptor (beta chain) was sequenced for a study of CD8 T cells in Susac syndrome (dated by TCRdb to about 2019). Regarding the research as a whole: Whether CD8+ T cell activation and differentiation in Susac syndrome was antigen driven was tested using repertoire sequencing.

RNA was extracted using the RNeasy kit, and about 0.45 to 1 microgram was reverse transcribed with random hexamers. The immunoSEQ multiplex PCR assay, covering 54 Vbeta and 13 Jbeta segments, was used to amplify TCR beta CDR3 regions. PCR amplification bias was corrected using a synthetic template baseline for primer optimization and computational correction. Processing in the source paper ran as follows. Only productive sequences were kept, with reads annotated to V, D and J genes according to IMGT and analyzed in immunoSEQ Analyzer. Clonality was calculated as one minus the Shannon entropy normalized by log2 of the number of productive unique sequences. For each patient and control, public and private clones were evaluated within the 100 most prevalent clones. Clones were defined as Susac-specific when absent from the healthy and MS cohorts, from fewer than 1,300 published viral clones and from other ImmuneACCESS disease sequences. Using fastp at Q25 and MiXCR, TCRdb reprocessed the public reads and kept productive beta chains. Rows are combined by CDR3 protein, so each entry shows the most common genes and DNA. The V and J calls come from TCRdb's annotation, not from the publication. The sample profile shows approximately 100,000 distinct CDR3 sequences; about nine tenths of them were found once. The ten largest clones capture 0.13% to 0.15% of the sample.

As concerns this clonotype: Its antigen remains undetermined. Base-call qualities are not available, and no considerably larger clone is one nucleotide away.

Peripheral blood CD8+ and CD4+ T cells from healthy donors, Susac syndrome patients and multiple sclerosis patients were profiled by high-throughput TCR beta sequencing. Healthy donors were included as age- and sex-matched controls. Bulk CD8+ and CD4+ T cells were purified magnetically by negative isolation, whereas CD8+ TEMRA cells were enriched by FACS. Blood was drawn into EDTA tubes, processed within 24 hours, and PBMCs were isolated by density gradient centrifugation. PBMCs intended for TCR sequencing were frozen in liquid nitrogen and were later thawed in a 37 degrees C water bath. The sorted or isolated CD4+, CD8+ and CD8+ TEMRA cells reached a purity of at least 90%. According to the germline V gene (reference sequence), CDR1 reads LGHDT and CDR2 reads YNNKEL. Counted from cysteine to phenylalanine, this CDR3 has 15 amino acids. The read is trimmed to its CDR3 DNA, 45 bases read in frame from base 1. Deletion took 4 bases off V and 9 bases off J, with a span of 19 bases between the germline ends.

General findings and caveats noted by the study authors: The study acknowledged that relatively few individuals were included in the TCR sequencing and HLA analysis.

Sequencing input: CD4+ T cells from PBMCs. The TCR originated in a human donor in good health. This sequence uses TRBV3-1 and TRBJ2-1; the D gene is possibly TRBD1 or TRBD2, each agreeing over 5 bases. At the DNA level, the sequence is TGTGCCAGCAGCCCGGACGGGGCCCCCGGAGGTGAGCAGTTCTTC. Protein translation: CASSPDGAPGGEQFF.